Shown below are 30 T cell receptor beta chains from a single sample sequenced in a study of blood T cell repertoires in COVID-19. The repertoire was sequenced with immunoSEQ multiplex PCR; TCRdb's copy has only in-frame clones and lacks some. The data hold 200,000 to 250,000 clones, with under 90% observed a single time. The sample comprised peripheral blood. The source is a young man with active or convalescent COVID-19.

CDR3 sequence: CASSLGSGGADTQYF. The CDR3 DNA is TGCGCCAGCAGCTTGGGTTCGGGAGGGGCAGATACGCAGTATTTT. The chain combines TRBV5-1 with TRBJ2-3, with 8 bases that match TRBD2. J gave up 4 bases and V 0 bases, and 4 bases lay outside the gene matches. From germline, CDR1 is SGHRS and CDR2 YFSETQ. This CDR3 has 15 amino acids.

This clone was recorded only once. The rearrangement uses TRBV14 and TRBJ2-4; D might be TRBD1 (6 bases). V was cut by 1 base and J by 7 bases, with 11 bases left in between. This CDR3 region has 14 residues. Germline CDR1 SGHDN, CDR2 FVKESK. The DNA for the CDR3 is TGTGCCAGCAGCCAAGGGTTGCAGGGGAACATTCAGTACTTC. Translating it yields CASSQGLQGNIQYF.

This clone was observed a few times. The chain employs TRBV30 and TRBJ1-5; TRBD1 matches at 9 bases. Germline V gene sequence: CDR1 GTSNPN, CDR2 SVGIG (reference sequence). V gave up 5 bases and J gave up 8 bases; unmatched junction bases: 10. CDR3 length equals 14 residues. CDR3 sequence reads: CAWGTGPQVEPQHF. CDR3 nucleotides: TGTGCCTGGGGGACAGGGCCTCAGGTGGAGCCCCAGCATTTT.

The chain is built from TRBV29-1 and TRBJ2-1; TRBD2 is a possible D gene (8 bases). The ends were cut back, 7 bases at V and 9 bases at J, with 31 bases in the middle. Germline-derived CDR1 and CDR2 are SQVTM and ANQGSEA. The CDR3 length is 17 residues. This CDR3 is CSAVDAGTSGGGGEQFF. CDR3 nucleotides: TGCAGCGCCGTTGATGCGGGAACTAGCGGAGGGGGCGGTGAGCAGTTCTTC.

J is TRBJ1-5 and V is TRBV6-5, with 7 bases matching TRBD1. The CDR3 is 15 amino acids. Germline V CDR1 and CDR2: MNHEY, SVGAGI. Losses at the gene ends were 6 bases for V and 9 bases for J; bases not matched to a gene: 14. The CDR3 sequence is CASRQTDRAGSPQHF. The CDR3, as DNA: TGTGCCAGCAGACAAACAGACAGGGCGGGGTCGCCCCAGCATTTT.

The chain carries TRBV5-1 and TRBJ2-1, with TRBD2 matching over 10 bases. Unmatched junction bases numbered 16, after V lost 4 bases and J lost 9 bases. The CDR3 is 17 amino acids. CDR1 and CDR2 (germline): SGHRS, YFSETQ. CDR3 protein: CASSLSPASGRGAEQFF. The CDR3 nucleotides read TGCGCCAGCAGCCTCTCCCCCGCTAGCGGGAGAGGAGCTGAGCAGTTCTTC.

CDR3 sequence reads: CASSSSRGTVSGEAFF. The CDR3 region has the DNA TGTGCCAGCAGCTCCTCCCGAGGGACAGTCTCGGGTGAAGCTTTCTTT. The rearrangement uses TRBV5-5 and TRBJ1-1, with TRBD1 matching over 7 bases. Germline V gene lookup returns CDR1 SGHKS and CDR2 YYEKEE (reference sequence). Germline trimming cut 3 bases from V and 7 bases from J; bases unmatched to any gene: 15. This CDR3 contains 16 residues.

V is TRBV4-1 and J is TRBJ2-3; D is unclear. The CDR3 sequence is 14 residues long. Trimming stripped 0 bases from V and 6 bases from J, with 10 bases between. Germline V CDR1 and CDR2: MGHRA, YSYEKL. The CDR3 here is CASSQDSHGDTQYF. The CDR3 DNA is TGCGCCAGCAGCCAAGATTCTCACGGGGATACGCAGTATTTT.

The chain recombines TRBV5-6 with TRBJ2-7; tentative D call: TRBD2 (5 bases). From germline, CDR1 is SGHDT and CDR2 YYEEEE. V was trimmed by 2 bases and J by 5 bases, leaving 11 bases between them. CDR3 length: 13 amino acids. The CDR3 DNA sequence: TGTGCCAGCAGCTTATCTGGGCGGGACGAGCAGTACTTC. Protein: CASSLSGRDEQYF. Drawing the rest from reference TRBV5-6 and TRBJ2-7, the complete variable domain is DAGVTQSPTHLIKTRGQQVTLRCSPKSGHDTVSWYQQALGQGPQFIFQYYEEEERQRGNFPDRFSGHQFPNYSSELNVNALLLGDSALYLCASSLSGRDEQYFGPGTRLTVT.

The rearrangement uses TRBV7-9 and TRBJ2-5, with D maybe TRBD2 (5 bases). The CDR3 has 14 residues. Germline V gene lookup returns CDR1 SEHNR and CDR2 FQNEAQ (reference sequence). V lost 3 bases and J 4 bases, leaving 12 bases between the germline ends. The CDR3 DNA reads TGTGCCAGCAGCTTCAAAGAGGGTGGAGAGACCCAGTACTTC. Its protein product is CASSFKEGGETQYF.

The CDR3 nucleotides are TGTGCCAGCAGCCAGGCCGTTGTAGGGAGGGTCTACGAGCAGTACTTC. Translation: CASSQAVVGRVYEQYF. V is TRBV27 and J is TRBJ2-7, with 7 bases fitting TRBD2. The CDR3 runs 16 residues. Germline-derived CDR1 and CDR2 are MNHEY and SMNVEV (reference sequence). V was pared by 6 bases and J by 3 bases, with 14 bases of the junction left unmatched.

A few counts support this clone. J is TRBJ1-1 and V is TRBV3-1 (or the pseudogene TRBV3-2); TRBD1 might be the D (5 bases). Germline V gene lookup returns CDR1 LGHDT and CDR2 YNNKEL (reference sequence). CDR3 length equals 11 residues. The germline V and J ends were trimmed by 9 bases and 6 bases, with 11 bases remaining between them. CDR3 region: CASTGGAEAFF. The DNA for the CDR3 is TGTGCCAGTACCGGAGGGGCTGAAGCTTTCTTT.

The CDR3 DNA reads TGTGCCAGTAGTATACAGGACAGAGCCTATGGCTACACCTTC. Translation gives CASSIQDRAYGYTF. The V gene is TRBV19, the J gene TRBJ1-2; maybe TRBD1 (6 bases). Trimming shortened V by 2 bases and J by 4 bases, and 11 bases separated the two germline ends. The germline gives CDR1 LNHDA, CDR2 SQIVND (reference sequence). The CDR3 is 14 residues long.

The sample holds one count of this clone. V and J are TRBV7-8 and TRBJ2-7; 8 bases map to TRBD1. V gave up 4 bases and J gave up 5 bases; unmatched junction bases: 13. The CDR3 loop spans 16 amino acids. In germline, CDR1 is SGHVS, CDR2 FQNEAQ. CDR3 amino acids: CASSSSRAGGMNEQYF. The DNA for the CDR3 is TGTGCCAGCAGCTCATCCCGGGCAGGGGGCATGAACGAGCAGTACTTC.

This chain links TRBV5-1 with TRBJ1-6, with TRBD1 matching over 7 bases. The CDR3 totals 16 residues. Germline CDR1 is SGHRS and CDR2 is YFSETQ. The V and J ends lost 4 bases and 5 bases, in that order; junction bases with no gene match: 9. The CDR3 DNA reads TGCGCCAGCAGCCCGAGAGGGACAGCCAATAATTCACCCCTCCACTTT. This sequence encodes CASSPRGTANNSPLHF. The full variable domain, in which reference TRBV5-1 and TRBJ1-6 provide the parts outside the CDR3, is KAGVTQTPRYLIKTRGQQVTLSCSPISGHRSVSWYQQTPGQGLQFLFEYFSETQRNKGNFPGRFSGRQFSNSRSEMNVSTLELGDSALYLCASSPRGTANNSPLHFGNGTRLTVT.

The chain employs TRBV6-5 and TRBJ1-2; possible D gene TRBD1, 5 bases. This CDR3 has 14 residues. The V gene lost 5 bases and the J gene lost 7 bases, with 17 bases spanning the gap. Germline lookup yields CDR1 MNHEY and CDR2 SVGAGI. In DNA form, the CDR3 reads TGTGCCAGCAGTCTGCTCCTTGGAGGGGTTGGCTACACCTTC. Protein product: CASSLLLGGVGYTF.

The V call is TRBV28, the J call TRBJ2-1, with D possibly being TRBD2 (6 bases). Germline V CDR1 and CDR2: MDHEN, SYDVKM. The CDR3 sequence is 16 residues long. Trimming removed 4 bases at V and 0 bases at J, with 13 bases between. CDR3 region: CASSSADYSSYNEQFF. The CDR3 DNA reads as TGTGCCAGCAGTTCTGCGGACTACAGCTCCTACAATGAGCAGTTCTTC.

The chain is built from TRBV19 and TRBJ2-7, with TRBD2 matching 10 bases. The CDR3 has 14 residues. V shed 3 bases, J shed 3 bases, and the junction held 2 bases outside the gene matches. The germline CDR1 and CDR2 sequences are LNHDA and SQIVND (reference sequence). Written as DNA, the CDR3 is TGTGCCAGTAGTATCGGGACTAGCGTCTACGAGCAGTACTTC. Protein product: CASSIGTSVYEQYF.

The rearrangement links TRBV28 to TRBJ1-1, with TRBD1 as a possible D gene (6 bases). The CDR3 runs 17 residues. Germline loops: CDR1 MDHEN, CDR2 SYDVKM. The V end lost 2 bases, the J end lost 3 bases, and 19 bases lay between the germline ends. CDR3 bases: TGTGCCAGCAGTTTAACGGCTTCGGGGGGGGCGGACACTGAAGCTTTCTTT. Translated: CASSLTASGGADTEAFF. Combining the CDR3 with reference TRBV28 and TRBJ1-1 gives the whole variable domain DVKVTQSSRYLVKRTGEKVFLECVQDMDHENMFWYRQDPGLGLRLIYFSYDVKMKEKGDIPEGYSVSREKKERFSLILESASTNQTSMYLCASSLTASGGADTEAFFGQGTRLTVV.

The genes are TRBV4-2 and TRBJ2-2; 8 bases match TRBD1. Germline V gene lookup returns CDR1 LGHNA and CDR2 YNFKEQ. The CDR3 is 16 amino acids. After removal of 4 bases from V and 1 base from J, the junction contained 5 bases not matched to a gene. CDR3 DNA: TGTGCCAGCAGCCCAGGACAGGGCCGGAACACCGGGGAGCTGTTTTTT. Amino acids: CASSPGQGRNTGELFF.

This chain joins TRBV21-1 and TRBJ2-1; the D call of TRBD2 is as the table states it, not checked on the DNA. TRBV21-1 is deemed a pseudogene. The CDR3 runs to 14 residues. CDR3 sequence: CARSTQSSYNEQFF. CDR3 nucleotide sequence: TGTGCCAGGTCGACTCAAAGCTCCTACAATGAGCAGTTCTTC.

V and J are TRBV9 and TRBJ2-2; D might be TRBD2 (5 bases). CDR3 length: 13 residues. V was cut by 6 bases and J by 3 bases, with 9 bases left in between. Germline V lookup: CDR1 SGDLS, CDR2 YYNGEE. The CDR3 DNA reads as TGTGCCAGCACCCTCGGGGACACCGGGGAGCTGTTTTTT. Amino acids: CASTLGDTGELFF.

The rearrangement links TRBV30 to TRBJ2-7, with D maybe TRBD1 (5 bases). CDR1 and CDR2 (germline): GTSNPN, SVGIG (reference sequence). Trimming removed 0 bases at V and 1 base at J, with 10 bases between. The CDR3 totals 14 residues. In DNA form, the CDR3 reads TGTGCCTGGAGTGTACCGCAGGGTTCCTACGAGCAGTACTTC. It encodes CAWSVPQGSYEQYF.

This chain joins TRBV6-2 or TRBV6-3 and TRBJ2-7, with 13 nucleotides matching TRBD2. Unmatched junction bases numbered 2, after V lost 4 bases and J lost 2 bases. This CDR3 region has 15 residues. Germline V gene sequence: CDR1 MNHEY, CDR2 SVGEGT. The chain's CDR3 is CASSLLAGGPYEQYF. The CDR3 DNA sequence: TGTGCCAGCAGTTTACTAGCGGGGGGGCCCTACGAGCAGTACTTC.

This chain's CDR3 is CASSQVSGQSYSNQPQHF. The CDR3 DNA sequence: TGCGCCAGCAGCCAAGTGTCCGGACAGTCCTATAGCAATCAGCCCCAGCATTTT. This chain joins TRBV4-3 and TRBJ1-5; TRBD1 is a possible D gene (6 bases). Germline V gives CDR1 LGHNA, CDR2 YSLEER. V lost 1 base to trimming and J lost 0 bases, with 16 bases between them. The CDR3 length is 18 residues.

The chain has TRBV24-1 and TRBJ2-3; a possible D gene is TRBD2 (6 bases). This CDR3 contains 17 residues. Trimming cost V 2 bases and J 5 bases, with 19 bases left between them. Germline V gene sequence: CDR1 KGHDR, CDR2 SFDVKD. CDR3 sequence (DNA): TGTGCCACCAGTGATTCGGGCGGGGCGCGGGCCCAAGATACGCAGTATTTT. This gives the protein CATSDSGGARAQDTQYF.

The chain uses TRBV12-3 or TRBV12-4 and TRBJ2-7, with a weak D call TRBD2 (5 bases). V was trimmed by 6 bases and J by 7 bases, leaving 16 bases between them. This CDR3 comprises 13 residues. The chain's CDR3 is CASRFTLGIEQYF. CDR3 bases: TGTGCCAGCAGGTTCACACTAGGAATTGAGCAGTACTTC.

This chain links TRBV7-2 with TRBJ2-7, with D possibly being TRBD1 (5 bases). Deletions cut 1 base from V and 4 bases from J, with 11 bases between. This CDR3 spans 14 amino acids. In germline, CDR1 is SGHTA, CDR2 FQGNSA. In DNA form, the CDR3 reads TGTGCCAGCAGCTTAGTTGGGGCATCATACGAGCAGTACTTC. The encoded protein is CASSLVGASYEQYF.

The chain carries TRBV27 and TRBJ1-4; D remains unclear. Germline CDR1 is MNHEY and CDR2 is SMNVEV (reference sequence). The V and J ends lost 1 base and 6 bases respectively, with 6 bases between them. The CDR3 sequence is 13 residues long. The CDR3 DNA follows: TGTGCCAGCAGTTTATGGGGAGATGAAAAACTGTTTTTT. Residues: CASSLWGDEKLFF. The full variable domain, completed using reference TRBV27 and TRBJ1-4, is EAQVTQNPRYLITVTGKKLTVTCSQNMNHEYMSWYRQDPGLGLRQIYYSMNVEVTDKGDVPEGYKVSRKEKRNFPLILESPSPNQTSLYFCASSLWGDEKLFFGSGTQLSVL.

V and J are TRBV9 and TRBJ2-3, with no clear D. The germline gives CDR1 SGDLS, CDR2 YYNGEE. The CDR3 runs to 12 residues. V dropped 0 bases and J dropped 5 bases, with 4 bases sitting between them. CDR3 loop: CASSVDQDTQYF. CDR3 sequence (DNA): TGTGCCAGCAGCGTAGATCAAGATACGCAGTATTTT.